The 6 T cell receptor beta chains reported below all come from one sample, sequenced in a study of blood T cell repertoires in COVID-19. Assay used: immunoSEQ multiplex PCR; TCRdb lists only in-frame clones, some missing. Here the sample spans about 83,000 clones, just over 85% being singletons. The specimen was peripheral blood. The source is a woman aged 80 or over in a cohort sampled during active or convalescent COVID-19.

The V and J genes are TRBV28 and TRBJ1-2; D ambiguous. Trimming removed 5 bases at V and 2 bases at J, with 12 bases between. The CDR3 is 14 amino acids. Germline CDR1 MDHEN, CDR2 SYDVKM. The CDR3 here is CASSPPRGNYGYTF. The CDR3 bases are TGTGCCAGCAGTCCCCCGCGGGGAAACTATGGCTACACCTTC.

The gene calls are TRBV5-1 and TRBJ2-3; 10 bases fit TRBD1. Germline trimming cut 4 bases from V and 0 bases from J; bases unmatched to any gene: 5. The CDR3 totals 16 residues. The germline gives CDR1 SGHRS, CDR2 YFSETQ. The CDR3: CASSLPGQGSTDTQYF. The DNA for the CDR3 is TGCGCCAGCAGCCTACCGGGACAGGGGAGCACAGATACGCAGTATTTT.

V is TRBV7-2 and J is TRBJ1-1; tentative D call: TRBD1 (5 bases). Germline values: CDR1 SGHTA, CDR2 FQGNSA. With 4 bases removed from V and 5 bases from J, the gap between germline ends came to 14 bases. CDR3 length: 14 amino acids. CDR3 DNA sequence: TGTGCCAGCAGCTCCCGGCAGGGATGGACTGAAGCTTTCTTT. As protein: CASSSRQGWTEAFF.

V is TRBV12-3 or TRBV12-4 and J is TRBJ1-2; D remains ambiguous. V gave up 5 bases and J gave up 5 bases, with 9 bases separating them. The CDR3 is 12 amino acids. The CDR3 DNA reads as TGTGCCAGCAGTAAAAGCGCGTATGGCTACACCTTC. It is translated as CASSKSAYGYTF.

The V and J genes are TRBV30 and TRBJ2-7; TRBD1 is a possible D gene (6 bases). Germline V gene sequence: CDR1 GTSNPN, CDR2 SVGIG (reference sequence). The V end was cut by 0 bases, the J end by 3 bases, with 15 bases between. The CDR3 has 15 residues. CDR3: CAWSVGQGRYYEQYF. DNA of the CDR3: TGTGCCTGGAGTGTCGGGCAGGGGCGATACTACGAGCAGTACTTC.

This clone has only one observation. The rearrangement uses TRBV5-1 and TRBJ2-1; the D is unclear. Germline assignment: CDR1 SGHRS and CDR2 YFSETQ. V lost 0 bases and J lost 4, with 11 bases in between. The CDR3 contains 15 residues. The CDR3 nucleotides are TGCGCCAGCAGCTTGGGACCCACCGGGTACAATGAGCAGTTCTTC. Protein product: CASSLGPTGYNEQFF.